This T cell receptor (beta chain) was obtained from a study of blood T cell repertoires in COVID-19. The overall study: The samples span acute and convalescent COVID-19 from the United States, Italy and Spain. PBMCs, B-cell-depleted T cells, or T cells provided the cDNA or gDNA that made up the material.

Profiling relied on immunoSEQ multiplex PCR, and the TCRdb table lists in-frame clones only, not all of them. The top ten hold 6.2% of the sample, which has about 110,000 clones, approximately 80% seen once. The CDR3 spans 16 residues. Looked up from germline, CDR1 is MDHEN and CDR2 is SYDVKM. V trimming: 3 bases; J trimming: 7 bases; junction bases outside the gene matches: 10. Input material: peripheral blood. The chain carries TRBV28 and TRBJ2-7; 12 bases align to TRBD1. The receptor was derived from an elderly man with COVID-19, enrolled during active disease. CDR3 loop: CASSFLPGTGGGEQYF. The CDR3 DNA is TGTGCCAGCAGTTTTCTCCCCGGGACAGGGGGCGGAGAGCAGTACTTC.